One sample yielded the 22 T cell receptor beta chains listed below, sequenced in a study of cytomegalovirus exposure and HLA in healthy donors. Sequencing was performed with immunoSEQ multiplex PCR; in TCRdb, only in-frame clones are kept and a portion is missing. The sample holds some 61,000 clones; approximately 96% are singletons and the top ten take about 1.5%. The material sequenced was PBMCs. These receptors were collected from a young woman in good health and CMV-seropositive.

The gene calls are TRBV7-9 and TRBJ2-3; the D gene is possibly TRBD2 (5 bases). The CDR3 extends over 16 amino acids. Germline-derived CDR1 and CDR2 are SEHNR and FQNEAQ (reference sequence). The V end lost 5 bases, the J end lost 4 bases, and 19 bases lay between the germline ends. The CDR3 protein is CASSPPGGPWADTQYF. The CDR3 coding sequence is TGTGCCAGCAGCCCACCCGGCGGGCCATGGGCAGATACGCAGTATTTT.

J is TRBJ2-2 and V is TRBV4-1; tentative D call: TRBD2 (6 bases). The germline gives CDR1 MGHRA, CDR2 YSYEKL. V lost 1 base to trimming and J lost 0 bases, with 6 bases between them. The CDR3 loop spans 15 amino acids. CDR3 sequence (DNA): TGCGCCAGCAGCCAAGGGAGGGCGAACACCGGGGAGCTGTTTTTT. As protein: CASSQGRANTGELFF.

This sequence joins TRBV7-8 and TRBJ2-7; 7 bases are shared with TRBD1. V lost 6 bases to trimming and J lost 0 bases; unmatched junction nucleotides: 8. The CDR3 runs 15 residues. The germline V gene encodes CDR1 SGHVS and CDR2 FQNEAQ. CDR3 sequence reads: CASRPPRGLSYEQYF. In DNA form, the CDR3 reads TGTGCCAGCAGACCTCCGAGGGGGCTCTCCTACGAGCAGTACTTC.

The chain recombines TRBV19 with TRBJ1-2, with D tentatively TRBD1 (5 bases). The CDR3 consists of 14 residues. Germline CDR1 is LNHDA and CDR2 is SQIVND (reference sequence). V was cut by 5 bases and J by 7 bases, with 17 bases left in between. The CDR3 coding sequence is TGTGCCAGTAGTTTACCCCAGGGTCTGGGTGGCTACACCTTC. It is translated as CASSLPQGLGGYTF. Based on the CDR3 plus reference TRBV19 and TRBJ1-2, the full variable domain is DGGITQSPKYLFRKEGQNVTLSCEQNLNHDAMYWYRQDPGQGLRLIYYSQIVNDFQKGDIAEGYSVSREKKESFPLTVTSAQKNPTAFYLCASSLPQGLGGYTFGSGTRLTVV.

This chain joins TRBV28 and TRBJ2-7, with a possible D match to TRBD1 (6 bases). Germline V gene lookup returns CDR1 MDHEN and CDR2 SYDVKM. CDR3 length equals 17 residues. With 3 bases removed from V and 4 bases from J, the gap between germline ends came to 22 bases. The CDR3 DNA is TGTGCCAGCAGTTTTCTGGTCTCCGCGAACGGACAGTACGAGCAGTACTTC. The encoded protein is CASSFLVSANGQYEQYF.

The chain recombines TRBV6-1 with TRBJ1-2; 8 positions agree with TRBD1. The CDR3 consists of 15 residues. Germline V lookup: CDR1 MNHNS, CDR2 SASEGT. Losses at the gene ends were 10 bases for V and 0 bases for J; bases not matched to a gene: 10. CDR3 DNA sequence: TGTGCCACGACCCCAGGGGGACAGGCTAACTATGGCTACACCTTC. It specifies CATTPGGQANYGYTF.

This chain joins TRBV7-6 and TRBJ2-5; 10 bases match TRBD1. The length of the CDR3 is 15 residues. Germline CDR1 SGHVS, CDR2 FNYEAQ. After removal of 6 bases from V and 3 bases from J, the junction contained 7 bases not matched to a gene. The CDR3 nucleotides are TGTGCCAGCAGTTTGACGGACAGGGGGGAAGAGACCCAGTACTTC. It encodes CASSLTDRGEETQYF.

The CDR3 spells CASSVVSGAAVYEQYF. The CDR3, as DNA: TGTGCCAGCAGCGTAGTCTCTGGTGCTGCAGTCTACGAGCAGTACTTC. The chain joins TRBV9 to TRBJ2-7, with unresolved D. The CDR3 covers 16 residues. Trimming took off 0 bases at V and 3 bases at J, with 16 bases between the two ends. The germline V gene has CDR1 SGDLS and CDR2 YYNGEE. Drawing the rest from reference TRBV9 and TRBJ2-7, the complete variable domain is DSGVTQTPKHLITATGQRVTLRCSPRSGDLSVYWYQQSLDQGLQFLIQYYNGEERAKGNILERFSAQQFPDLHSELNLSSLELGDSALYFCASSVVSGAAVYEQYFGPGTRLTVT.

The chain employs TRBV19 and TRBJ1-2, with a possible D match to TRBD1 (6 bases). The CDR3 is 14 amino acids. The V end was cut by 3 bases, the J end by 8 bases, with 16 bases between. Germline V gene lookup returns CDR1 LNHDA and CDR2 SQIVND (reference sequence). The CDR3 sequence: CASSISVPGAGYTF. Here the CDR3 DNA reads TGTGCCAGTAGTATTAGTGTCCCAGGGGCCGGCTACACCTTC.

The CDR3 protein is CASSFRGLADYEQYF. Here the CDR3 DNA reads TGTGCCAGCAGTTTTCGTGGGCTAGCGGACTACGAGCAGTACTTC. This chain uses TRBV28 with TRBJ2-7; the match to TRBD2 covers 7 bases. This CDR3 has 15 residues. V was clipped by 3 bases and J by 3 bases; unmatched bases: 8. Looked up from germline, CDR1 is MDHEN and CDR2 is SYDVKM. The variable domain in full, completed from reference TRBV28 and TRBJ2-7, reads DVKVTQSSRYLVKRTGEKVFLECVQDMDHENMFWYRQDPGLGLRLIYFSYDVKMKEKGDIPEGYSVSREKKERFSLILESASTNQTSMYLCASSFRGLADYEQYFGPGTRLTVT.

This chain joins TRBV28 and TRBJ2-2, with 9 nucleotides matching TRBD1. Germline-derived CDR1 and CDR2 are MDHEN and SYDVKM. The junction had 4 bases not matched to a gene; V was cut back by 4 bases and J by 1 base. CDR3 length: 16 amino acids. The DNA for the CDR3 is TGTGCCAGCAGTTCTCCGGGACAGGGGAACACCGGGGAGCTGTTTTTT. Translation: CASSSPGQGNTGELFF.

The chain has TRBV2 and TRBJ2-1; TRBD2 aligns across 10 bases. Germline V gene sequence: CDR1 SNHLY, CDR2 FYNNEI. Trimming cost V 3 bases and J 4 bases; bases outside gene matches: 15. CDR3 length: 19 residues. The CDR3 bases are TGTGCCAGCAGTGACCTGGCTAGCGGGAGTCACATAGGTTACAATGAGCAGTTCTTC. Translation: CASSDLASGSHIGYNEQFF.

This chain joins TRBV11-3 and TRBJ2-1, with TRBD2 as a possible D gene (5 bases). Germline CDR1 and CDR2: SGHNT and YENEEA. The V end lost 10 bases, the J end lost 9 bases, and 7 bases lay between the germline ends. This CDR3 has 9 residues. The CDR3 here is CATGSEQFF. CDR3 sequence (DNA): TGTGCCACGGGGAGTGAGCAGTTCTTC.

This sequence joins TRBV7-6 and TRBJ2-1; weak D call: TRBD2 (6 bases). This CDR3 region has 17 residues. Germline CDR1 reads SGHVS; CDR2 reads FNYEAQ. The V and J ends lost 7 bases and 7 bases respectively, with 26 bases between them. Here the CDR3 reads CASNHPSPEGSRNEQFF. CDR3 nucleotides: TGTGCCAGCAACCACCCATCTCCGGAGGGAAGCAGGAATGAGCAGTTCTTC.

Here the CDR3 DNA reads TGTGCCAGCAGCCGGTACATCGAATCTAACTATGGCTACACCTTC. This codes for CASSRYIESNYGYTF. The chain joins TRBV14 to TRBJ1-2; D not resolved. Germline V CDR1 and CDR2: SGHDN, FVKESK. The CDR3 totals 15 residues. Trimming took off 4 bases at V and 0 bases at J, with 12 bases between the two ends.

The chain couples TRBV28 to TRBJ1-5; D may be TRBD1 (6 bases). V was cut by 6 bases and J by 3 bases, with 15 bases left in between. This CDR3 spans 15 amino acids. Looked up from germline, CDR1 is MDHEN and CDR2 is SYDVKM. The CDR3 spells CASRDSSRDNQPQHF. The CDR3 DNA sequence: TGTGCCAGCAGGGACAGTTCCCGAGACAATCAGCCCCAGCATTTT.

CDR3 region: CASSRLAGESYNEQFF. For the CDR3, the DNA is TGTGCCAGCAGCCGACTAGCGGGGGAGTCCTACAATGAGCAGTTCTTC. V usage is TRBV7-6 and J usage is TRBJ2-1; 12 bases are shared with TRBD2. V was pared by 5 bases and J by 1 base, with 3 bases of the junction left unmatched. Germline CDR1 SGHVS, CDR2 FNYEAQ. The CDR3 contains 16 residues.

The chain recombines TRBV19 with TRBJ2-5; 10 positions match TRBD2. Germline CDR1 and CDR2: LNHDA and SQIVND (reference sequence). The CDR3 sequence is 15 residues long. Losses at the gene ends were 6 bases for V and 1 base for J; bases not matched to a gene: 5. Written as DNA, the CDR3 is TGTGCCAGTAGCTTAGCGGGAGGAGTCCAAGAGACCCAGTACTTC. It codes for CASSLAGGVQETQYF.

The chain couples TRBV28 to TRBJ2-1; 7 nucleotides align to TRBD2. The CDR3 consists of 17 residues. Germline V gives CDR1 MDHEN, CDR2 SYDVKM. Unmatched junction bases numbered 22, after V lost 10 bases and J lost 7 bases. The CDR3 loop reads CANSRGSGFLEGNEQFF. CDR3 in DNA: TGTGCCAACTCCCGTGGTAGCGGGTTCTTAGAGGGTAATGAGCAGTTCTTC.

The rearrangement joins TRBV6-1 to TRBJ2-3, with 9 nucleotides matching TRBD2. Unmatched junction bases numbered 5, after V lost 6 bases and J lost 4 bases. Per germline, CDR1 MNHNS and CDR2 SASEGT. This CDR3 has 14 residues. The CDR3 DNA sequence: TGTGCCAGCAGCCATAGGACTAGCGCAGATACGCAGTATTTT. It encodes CASSHRTSADTQYF.

The chain combines TRBV9 with TRBJ2-3; 7 bases match TRBD1. With V trimmed by 3 bases and J by 2 bases, 9 bases remained unmatched. This CDR3 is 16 amino acids long. Germline CDR1 SGDLS, CDR2 YYNGEE. The CDR3 nucleotides are TGTGCCAGCAGCGCACCGGGACAGCTCGACACAGATACGCAGTATTTT. This translates into CASSAPGQLDTDTQYF.

This chain joins TRBV12-5 and TRBJ2-2; 10 positions agree with TRBD1. Germline-derived CDR1 and CDR2 are LGHNT and FRNRAP. J was trimmed by 4 bases and V by 0 bases; bases with no gene match: 8. There are 18 residues in the CDR3. CDR3 in DNA: TGTGCTAGTGGTTTGGTACTAGGGACAGGGGACGGCACCGGGGAGCTGTTTTTT. This sequence encodes CASGLVLGTGDGTGELFF.